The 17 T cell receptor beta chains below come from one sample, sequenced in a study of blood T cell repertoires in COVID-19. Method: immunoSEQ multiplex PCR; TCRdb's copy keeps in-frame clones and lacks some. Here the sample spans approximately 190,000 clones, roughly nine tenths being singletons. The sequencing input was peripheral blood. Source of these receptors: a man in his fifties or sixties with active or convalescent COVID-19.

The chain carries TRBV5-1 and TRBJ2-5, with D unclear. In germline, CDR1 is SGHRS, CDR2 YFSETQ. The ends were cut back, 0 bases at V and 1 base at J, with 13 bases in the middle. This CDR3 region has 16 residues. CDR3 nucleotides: TGCGCCAGCAGCTTGGCCGGCTACAGTCTCCAAGAGACCCAGTACTTC. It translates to CASSLAGYSLQETQYF.

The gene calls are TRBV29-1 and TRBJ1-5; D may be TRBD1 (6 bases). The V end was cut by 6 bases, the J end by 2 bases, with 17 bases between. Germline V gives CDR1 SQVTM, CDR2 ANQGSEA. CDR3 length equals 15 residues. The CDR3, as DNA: TGCAGCGTCGGAGGGGGGGAACTTGGCAATCAGCCCCAGCATTTT. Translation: CSVGGGELGNQPQHF.

This CDR3 is CASRPGQQPSSPLHF. DNA for the CDR3: TGCGCCAGCAGACCGGGACAACAACCGTCATCACCCCTCCACTTT. V usage is TRBV5-1 and J usage is TRBJ1-6; perhaps TRBD1 as D (6 bases). The CDR3 spans 15 residues. Germline values: CDR1 SGHRS, CDR2 YFSETQ. V was clipped by 5 bases and J by 10 bases, with 19 bases between them.

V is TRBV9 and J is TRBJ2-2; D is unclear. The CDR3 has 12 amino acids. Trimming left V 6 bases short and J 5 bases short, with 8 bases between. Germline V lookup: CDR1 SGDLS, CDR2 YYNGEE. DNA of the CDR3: TGTGCCAGCAACAAAGAAACCGGGGAGCTGTTTTTT. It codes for CASNKETGELFF.

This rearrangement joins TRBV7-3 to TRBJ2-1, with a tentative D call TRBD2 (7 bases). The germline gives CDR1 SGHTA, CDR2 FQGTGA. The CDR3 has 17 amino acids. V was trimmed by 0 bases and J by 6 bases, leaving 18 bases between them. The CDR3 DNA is TGTGCCAGCAGCTTAACCGGAGGGGGGGCCACGACCAATGAGCAGTTCTTC. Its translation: CASSLTGGGATTNEQFF.

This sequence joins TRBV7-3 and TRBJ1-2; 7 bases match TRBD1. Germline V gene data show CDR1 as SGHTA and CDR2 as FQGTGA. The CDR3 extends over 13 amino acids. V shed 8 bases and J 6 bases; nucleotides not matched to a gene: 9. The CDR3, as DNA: TGTGCCAGCGGGATCGGAGGGGGCGATGGCTACACCTTC. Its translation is CASGIGGGDGYTF.

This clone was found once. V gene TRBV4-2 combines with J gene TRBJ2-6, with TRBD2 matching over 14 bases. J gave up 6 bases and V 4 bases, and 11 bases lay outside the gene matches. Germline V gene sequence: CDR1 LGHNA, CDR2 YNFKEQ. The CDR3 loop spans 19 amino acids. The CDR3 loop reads CASSRAKTSGGAEANVLTF. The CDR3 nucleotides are TGTGCCAGCAGCCGGGCCAAGACTAGCGGGGGGGCCGAGGCCAACGTCCTGACTTTC.

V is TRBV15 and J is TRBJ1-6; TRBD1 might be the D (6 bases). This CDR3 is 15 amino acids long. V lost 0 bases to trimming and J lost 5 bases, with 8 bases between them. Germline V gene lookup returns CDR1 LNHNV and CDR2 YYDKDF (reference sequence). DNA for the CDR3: TGTGCCACCAGCAGAGAGACAGGAGATAATTCACCCCTCCACTTT. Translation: CATSRETGDNSPLHF. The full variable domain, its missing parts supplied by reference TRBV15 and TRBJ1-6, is DAMVIQNPRYQVTQFGKPVTLSCSQTLNHNVMYWYQQKSSQAPKLLFHYYDKDFNNEADTPDNFQSRRPNTSFCFLDIRSPGLGDTAMYLCATSRETGDNSPLHFGNGTRLTVT.

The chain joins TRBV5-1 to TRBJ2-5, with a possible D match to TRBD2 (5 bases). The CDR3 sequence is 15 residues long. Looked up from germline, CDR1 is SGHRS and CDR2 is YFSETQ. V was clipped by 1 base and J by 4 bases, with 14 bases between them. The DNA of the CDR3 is TGCGCCAGCAGCTTGTCTCGGGGTAGAGGAGAGACCCAGTACTTC. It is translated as CASSLSRGRGETQYF.

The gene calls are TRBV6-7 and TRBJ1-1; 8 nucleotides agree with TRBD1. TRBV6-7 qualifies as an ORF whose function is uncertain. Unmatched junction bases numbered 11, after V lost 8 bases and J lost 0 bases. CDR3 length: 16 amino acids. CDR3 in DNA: TGTGCCAGCCTCCCAGGGGGCGAGAGGATGAACACTGAAGCTTTCTTT. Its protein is CASLPGGERMNTEAFF.

This CDR3 is CASSIGLAEETQYF. The CDR3, as DNA: TGTGCCAGTAGTATCGGCCTAGCGGAAGAGACCCAGTACTTC. The genes are TRBV19 and TRBJ2-5, with 7 bases fitting TRBD2. CDR1 and CDR2 from the germline V gene are LNHDA and SQIVND (reference sequence). The V segment lost 3 bases and the J segment 3 bases; nucleotides outside the gene matches: 4. The CDR3 contains 14 residues.

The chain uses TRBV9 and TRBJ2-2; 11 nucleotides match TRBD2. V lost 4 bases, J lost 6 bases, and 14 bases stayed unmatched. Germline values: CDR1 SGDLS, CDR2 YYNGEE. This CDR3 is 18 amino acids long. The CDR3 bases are TGTGCCAGCAGCTTAGGAACTAGCGGGGGCCCGGGGCCCGGGGAGCTGTTTTTT. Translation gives CASSLGTSGGPGPGELFF.

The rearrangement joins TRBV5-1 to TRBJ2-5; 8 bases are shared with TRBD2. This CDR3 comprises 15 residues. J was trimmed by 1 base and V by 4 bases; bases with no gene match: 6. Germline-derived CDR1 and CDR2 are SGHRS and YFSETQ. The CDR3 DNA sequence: TGCGCCAGCAGCCTAAGCGGGGGCCGCCAAGAGACCCAGTACTTC. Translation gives CASSLSGGRQETQYF. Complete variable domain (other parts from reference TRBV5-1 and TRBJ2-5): KAGVTQTPRYLIKTRGQQVTLSCSPISGHRSVSWYQQTPGQGLQFLFEYFSETQRNKGNFPGRFSGRQFSNSRSEMNVSTLELGDSALYLCASSLSGGRQETQYFGPGTRLLVL.

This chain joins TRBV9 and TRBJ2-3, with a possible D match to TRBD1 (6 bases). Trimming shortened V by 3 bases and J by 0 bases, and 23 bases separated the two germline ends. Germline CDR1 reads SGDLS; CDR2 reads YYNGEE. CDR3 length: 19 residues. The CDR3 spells CASSANRMRGIASTDTQYF. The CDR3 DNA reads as TGTGCCAGCAGCGCGAATCGGATGAGGGGGATCGCTAGCACAGATACGCAGTATTTT.

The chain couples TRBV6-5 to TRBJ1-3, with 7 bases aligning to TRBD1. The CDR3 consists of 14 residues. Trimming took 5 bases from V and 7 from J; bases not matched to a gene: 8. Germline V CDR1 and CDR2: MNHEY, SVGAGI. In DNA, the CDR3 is TGTGCCAGCAGTATTTCCGGGACAGTCAACACCATATATTTT. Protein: CASSISGTVNTIYF.

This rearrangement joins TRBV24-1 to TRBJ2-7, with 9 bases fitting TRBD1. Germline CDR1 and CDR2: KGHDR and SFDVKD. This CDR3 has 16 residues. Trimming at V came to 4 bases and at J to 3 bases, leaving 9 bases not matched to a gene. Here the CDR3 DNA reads TGTGCCACCAGTGACCAAGACAGGGGGTTATTCTACGAGCAGTACTTC. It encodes CATSDQDRGLFYEQYF.

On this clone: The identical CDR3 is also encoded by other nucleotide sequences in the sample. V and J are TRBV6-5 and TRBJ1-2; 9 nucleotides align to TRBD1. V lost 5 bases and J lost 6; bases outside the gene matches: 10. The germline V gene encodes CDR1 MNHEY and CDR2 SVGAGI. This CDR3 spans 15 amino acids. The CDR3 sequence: CASSPQTGGGDGYTF. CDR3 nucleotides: TGTGCCAGCAGTCCCCAAACAGGGGGCGGTGATGGCTACACCTTC.